Below are 28 T cell receptor beta chains sequenced from a single sample in a study of lymphopenia after photon versus proton radiotherapy. Libraries were prepared by immunoSEQ multiplex PCR; TCRdb keeps only in-frame clonotypes and omits some of them. The repertoire consists of around 160,000 clones, with approximately 91% occurring once and the leading ten covering approximately 4.7%. The sequenced sample was peripheral blood, obtained from a patient treated with photon-based radiotherapy. These receptors originate from a man aged 45-65 years with gastric cancer.

The V and J genes are TRBV28 and TRBJ2-5; no reliable D call. The germline CDR1 and CDR2 sequences are MDHEN and SYDVKM. The CDR3 contains 11 residues. The V end lost 7 bases, the J end lost 5 bases, and 8 bases lay between the germline ends. CDR3 nucleotides: TGTGCCAGCACTAGATTGGAGACCCAGTACTTC. Residues: CASTRLETQYF. The complete variable domain, with remaining parts taken from reference TRBV28 and TRBJ2-5, reads DVKVTQSSRYLVKRTGEKVFLECVQDMDHENMFWYRQDPGLGLRLIYFSYDVKMKEKGDIPEGYSVSREKKERFSLILESASTNQTSMYLCASTRLETQYFGPGTRLLVL.

J is TRBJ2-7 and V is TRBV10-3, with D possibly matching TRBD1 (6 bases). Deletions cut 6 bases from V and 0 bases from J, with 12 bases between. The CDR3 is made up of 14 amino acids. CDR1 and CDR2 (germline): ENHRY, SYGVKD. CDR3 loop: CAIRPDSNSYEQYF. DNA of the CDR3: TGTGCCATCAGACCGGACAGTAACTCCTACGAGCAGTACTTC.

The chain employs TRBV6-5 and TRBJ1-4; D may be TRBD1 (5 bases). CDR3 length: 13 amino acids. V was trimmed by 1 base and J by 7 bases, leaving 7 bases between them. CDR1 is MNHEY and CDR2 is SVGAGI in the germline V gene. CDR3 nucleotide sequence: TGTGCCAGCAGTTACTTAGGGGCTGAAAAACTGTTTTTT. This sequence encodes CASSYLGAEKLFF.

The chain carries TRBV19 and TRBJ2-3; D call uncertain. The CDR3 runs to 11 residues. CDR1 is LNHDA and CDR2 is SQIVND in the germline V gene (reference sequence). V was shortened by 5 bases and J by 6 bases, with 6 bases between the two germline ends. The CDR3 DNA is TGTGCCAGTAGTGGCGGCGATACGCAGTATTTT. This sequence encodes CASSGGDTQYF. The full variable domain, rest sourced from reference TRBV19 and TRBJ2-3, is DGGITQSPKYLFRKEGQNVTLSCEQNLNHDAMYWYRQDPGQGLRLIYYSQIVNDFQKGDIAEGYSVSREKKESFPLTVTSAQKNPTAFYLCASSGGDTQYFGPGTRLTVL.

CDR3 DNA: TGTGCCAGCAGGAACGGACACTACGAGCAGTACTTC. Encoded protein: CASRNGHYEQYF. This chain joins TRBV6-1 and TRBJ2-7; a possible D gene is TRBD1 (5 bases). The CDR3 is 12 amino acids. Between the trimmed V and J ends, which lost 6 bases and 3 bases, there was a span of 9 bases. Germline V gene lookup returns CDR1 MNHNS and CDR2 SASEGT.

V is TRBV5-6 and J is TRBJ1-2; TRBD1 aligns across 8 bases. J was trimmed by 4 bases and V by 4 bases; bases with no gene match: 9. The CDR3 runs 15 residues. CDR1 and CDR2 (germline): SGHDT, YYEEEE. The CDR3 loop is CASSTGQGSTYGYTF. CDR3 DNA sequence: TGTGCCAGCAGCACTGGACAGGGCTCGACCTATGGCTACACCTTC.

The V call is TRBV19, the J call TRBJ1-1, with D maybe TRBD1 (5 bases). CDR1 and CDR2 (germline): LNHDA, SQIVND (reference sequence). There are 16 residues in the CDR3. The V and J ends lost 3 bases and 0 bases respectively, with 14 bases between them. The CDR3 reads CASSIPRGAMNTEAFF. CDR3 nucleotides: TGTGCCAGTAGTATCCCCCGGGGCGCGATGAACACTGAAGCTTTCTTT. Looking up the rest from reference TRBV19 and TRBJ1-1 gives the full variable domain: DGGITQSPKYLFRKEGQNVTLSCEQNLNHDAMYWYRQDPGQGLRLIYYSQIVNDFQKGDIAEGYSVSREKKESFPLTVTSAQKNPTAFYLCASSIPRGAMNTEAFFGQGTRLTVV.

This clone was counted between two and nine times. The chain uses TRBV13 and TRBJ1-1, with TRBD1 matching 7 bases. V shed 10 bases, J shed 4 bases, and the junction held 9 bases outside the gene matches. Germline CDR1 and CDR2: PRHDT and FYEKMQ (reference sequence). This CDR3 spans 13 amino acids. The CDR3 sequence: CATCEGACTEAFF. Written as DNA, the CDR3 is TGTGCCACCTGCGAGGGGGCATGCACTGAAGCTTTCTTT.

This chain links TRBV4-1 with TRBJ1-2, with a tentative D call TRBD1 (6 bases). The V and J ends lost 6 bases and 7 bases respectively, with 18 bases between them. Germline assignment: CDR1 MGHRA and CDR2 YSYEKL. This CDR3 is built from 14 residues. As DNA, the CDR3 is TGCGCCAGCAGACCTGAACCGGGACATGTTGGCTACACCTTC. Protein sequence: CASRPEPGHVGYTF.

V usage is TRBV13 and J usage is TRBJ2-3, with a weak D call TRBD2 (5 bases). V gave up 2 bases and J gave up 5 bases, with 14 bases separating them. Germline-derived CDR1 and CDR2 are PRHDT and FYEKMQ (reference sequence). The CDR3 has 15 residues. The CDR3 loop reads CASSLRLASGDTQYF. CDR3 DNA: TGTGCCAGCAGCTTAAGGCTAGCTTCTGGAGATACGCAGTATTTT.

The V and J genes are TRBV7-2 and TRBJ2-1; 14 bases map to TRBD2. J gave up 8 bases and V 2 bases, and 5 bases lay outside the gene matches. The CDR3 length is 16 residues. Germline V lookup: CDR1 SGHTA, CDR2 FQGNSA. In DNA form, the CDR3 reads TGTGCCAGCAGCTTAAGACTAGCGGGAGGGCCCCATGAGCAGTTCTTC. This codes for CASSLRLAGGPHEQFF.

This chain links TRBV7-9 with TRBJ2-7; a weak D match, TRBD1 (6 bases). The CDR3 is made up of 16 amino acids. With 0 bases removed from V and 2 bases from J, the gap between germline ends came to 14 bases. Germline-derived CDR1 and CDR2 are SEHNR and FQNEAQ (reference sequence). The CDR3 here is CASSLAKTGPAYEQYF. CDR3 coding DNA: TGTGCCAGCAGCTTAGCCAAGACAGGTCCCGCCTACGAGCAGTACTTC. Full variable domain (outside the CDR3, taken from reference TRBV7-9 and TRBJ2-7): DTGVSQNPRHKITKRGQNVTFRCDPISEHNRLYWYRQTLGQGPEFLTYFQNEAQLEKSRLLSDRFSAERPKGSFSTLEIQRTEQGDSAMYLCASSLAKTGPAYEQYFGPGTRLTVT.

The genes are TRBV18 and TRBJ1-4; 11 nucleotides line up with TRBD1. The CDR3 totals 14 residues. From germline, CDR1 is KGHSH and CDR2 LQKENI. V lost 6 bases to trimming and J lost 8 bases; unmatched junction nucleotides: 5. The CDR3 loop reads CASSDGQGAEKLFF. In DNA form, the CDR3 reads TGTGCCAGCTCCGATGGACAGGGGGCGGAAAAACTGTTTTTT.

The V gene is TRBV7-9, the J gene TRBJ2-6; 14 positions match TRBD2. Trimming cost V 10 bases and J 1 base; bases outside gene matches: 9. Germline CDR1 and CDR2: SEHNR and FQNEAQ (reference sequence). CDR3 size: 18 residues. In nucleotides, the CDR3 is TGTGCCACCTCCGGGACTAGCGGGAGAAGGTCTGGGGCCAACGTCCTGACTTTC. Residues: CATSGTSGRRSGANVLTF.

V usage is TRBV27 and J usage is TRBJ1-5, with 8 bases identical to TRBD1. Germline CDR1 MNHEY, CDR2 SMNVEV (reference sequence). The length of the CDR3 is 15 residues. J lost 2 bases, V lost 6 bases, and 6 bases had no gene match. The CDR3 region is CASSPTGAGNQPQHF. DNA for the CDR3: TGTGCCAGCAGCCCGACAGGGGCGGGCAATCAGCCCCAGCATTTT.

This clone was seen just once. The chain joins TRBV30 to TRBJ2-7, with D unclear. Trimming cost V 0 bases and J 2 bases, with 11 bases left between them. This CDR3 is built from 14 residues. Looked up from germline, CDR1 is GTSNPN and CDR2 is SVGIG (reference sequence). The CDR3 DNA reads as TGTGCCTGGAGTGTACTCGAGCGAACCTACGAGCAGTACTTC. Translated, it gives CAWSVLERTYEQYF.

J is TRBJ2-7 and V is TRBV19; TRBD2 matches 7 bases. The CDR3 totals 14 residues. V was clipped by 6 bases and J by 0 bases; unmatched bases: 5. CDR1 and CDR2 from the germline V gene are LNHDA and SQIVND (reference sequence). DNA of the CDR3: TGTGCCAGTAGCCGGGGGGATTCCTCCTACGAGCAGTACTTC. Encoded protein: CASSRGDSSYEQYF. Supplemented by reference TRBV19 and TRBJ2-7, the full variable domain reads DGGITQSPKYLFRKEGQNVTLSCEQNLNHDAMYWYRQDPGQGLRLIYYSQIVNDFQKGDIAEGYSVSREKKESFPLTVTSAQKNPTAFYLCASSRGDSSYEQYFGPGTRLTVT.

The J gene is TRBJ2-3, the V gene TRBV29-1, with 9 bases matching TRBD1. There are 14 residues in the CDR3. Germline loops: CDR1 SQVTM, CDR2 ANQGSEA. V gave up 2 bases and J gave up 5 bases; unmatched junction bases: 5. The CDR3 region has the DNA TGCAGCGTTGAATGGGACAGGGATGAAGATACGCAGTATTTT. It is translated as CSVEWDRDEDTQYF.

This clone was counted once. The rearrangement uses TRBV30 and TRBJ2-7; 9 bases line up with TRBD2. Trimming removed 5 bases from V and 7 bases from J; junction bases left unmatched: 6. Per germline, CDR1 GTSNPN and CDR2 SVGIG (reference sequence). The CDR3 consists of 12 residues. The CDR3 sequence is CAWGQRGDEQYF. CDR3 in DNA: TGTGCCTGGGGCCAGCGGGGGGATGAGCAGTACTTC.

This clone showed up just a few times. The V call is TRBV7-2, the J call TRBJ1-1, with a tentative D call TRBD1 (6 bases). Germline V gene lookup returns CDR1 SGHTA and CDR2 FQGNSA. There are 19 residues in the CDR3. V dropped 4 bases and J dropped 2 bases, with 26 bases sitting between them. CDR3 coding DNA: TGTGCCAGCAGCTCCACCGTGCAAAGGGGGGCCCCTGGCAACACTGAAGCTTTCTTT. The encoded protein is CASSSTVQRGAPGNTEAFF.

The V gene is TRBV19, the J gene TRBJ1-1; the match to TRBD1 covers 8 bases. Losses at the gene ends were 8 bases for V and 4 bases for J; bases not matched to a gene: 6. This CDR3 is 13 amino acids long. From germline, CDR1 is LNHDA and CDR2 SQIVND (reference sequence). The CDR3 sequence is CASSDRVSTEAFF. The CDR3 nucleotides read TGTGCCAGTTCGGACAGGGTTAGCACTGAAGCTTTCTTT. Supplemented by reference TRBV19 and TRBJ1-1, the full variable domain reads DGGITQSPKYLFRKEGQNVTLSCEQNLNHDAMYWYRQDPGQGLRLIYYSQIVNDFQKGDIAEGYSVSREKKESFPLTVTSAQKNPTAFYLCASSDRVSTEAFFGQGTRLTVV.

This chain joins TRBV6-1 and TRBJ1-2, with 9 bases matching TRBD1. V shed 10 bases, J shed 7 bases, and the junction held 10 bases outside the gene matches. The V gene's germline CDR1 is MNHNS and CDR2 SASEGT. The CDR3 spans 13 residues. The CDR3 bases are TGTGCCATCAGGAAACAGGGGGCCGGTGGCTACACCTTC. As protein: CAIRKQGAGGYTF.

This clone was seen a handful of times. The rearrangement joins TRBV5-6 to TRBJ2-5, with 7 bases aligning to TRBD1. CDR3 length: 15 residues. J lost 5 bases, V lost 4 bases, and 11 bases had no gene match. CDR1 SGHDT and CDR2 YYEEEE come from the germline V gene. CDR3 protein: CASSTDRNPRETQYF. For the CDR3, the DNA is TGTGCCAGCAGCACGGACAGGAACCCTCGGGAGACCCAGTACTTC.

The chain recombines TRBV27 with TRBJ1-2, with 8 bases lining up with TRBD1. The CDR3 runs 14 residues. Per germline, CDR1 MNHEY and CDR2 SMNVEV (reference sequence). With V trimmed by 4 bases and J by 4 bases, 5 bases remained unmatched. CDR3 region: CASSSSGTGYGYTF. CDR3 in DNA: TGTGCCAGCAGTTCCTCCGGGACAGGCTATGGCTACACCTTC.

V gene TRBV19 combines with J gene TRBJ2-7; TRBD1 or TRBD2 may be the D gene (5 bases each). Deletions cut 4 bases from V and 1 base from J, with 14 bases between. Germline assignment: CDR1 LNHDA and CDR2 SQIVND (reference sequence). The CDR3 contains 15 residues. CDR3: CASSNGRDGSYEQYF. The CDR3 region has the DNA TGTGCCAGTAGTAATGGTCGGGACGGATCCTACGAGCAGTACTTC.

The V gene is TRBV19, the J gene TRBJ2-1; D might be TRBD2 (6 bases). This CDR3 contains 15 residues. Germline V gene data show CDR1 as LNHDA and CDR2 as SQIVND (reference sequence). Trimming took off 3 bases at V and 3 bases at J, with 12 bases between the two ends. CDR3 DNA sequence: TGTGCCAGTAGTATTGGCGGGAATGTCTACAATGAGCAGTTCTTC. This gives the protein CASSIGGNVYNEQFF.

The rearrangement joins TRBV5-5 to TRBJ2-5; TRBD1 or TRBD2 may be the D gene (5 bases each). Germline V gives CDR1 SGHKS, CDR2 YYEKEE (reference sequence). The CDR3 sequence is 14 residues long. The V gene lost 1 base and the J gene lost 5 bases, with 12 bases spanning the gap. This CDR3 reads CASSLSRGMETQYF. CDR3 nucleotides: TGTGCCAGCAGCTTGTCCCGGGGCATGGAGACCCAGTACTTC.

This sequence joins TRBV27 and TRBJ2-7, with 9 nucleotides matching TRBD1. Trimming removed 5 bases from V and 1 base from J; junction bases left unmatched: 9. Germline CDR1 MNHEY, CDR2 SMNVEV (reference sequence). CDR3 length: 16 residues. The CDR3 spells CASSRLDRGRSYEQYF. The CDR3 DNA reads TGTGCCAGCAGTAGACTGGACAGGGGACGATCCTACGAGCAGTACTTC.